This TCR beta chain was sequenced during a study of T-cell memory formation after mild COVID-19. TCR alpha and TCR beta cDNA libraries carrying sample barcodes and UMIs came from 5'RACE with constant-segment primers. A single record per CDR3 protein comes from TCRdb applying MiXCR to the 5' RACE reads. The table includes fewer than 250,000 distinct CDR3 sequences, 10% to 13% detected once. Findings and limits, study-wide: Of the contracting clones, CD4+ ones lay mainly in CM and EM, and CD8+ ones in EMRA. Pre-infection memory contained some responding clones, which suggested that cross-reactive memory had joined. Researchers could not confirm that second-wave clones peaking on day 37 targeted SARS-CoV-2.

In the case of this clonotype: Its antigen is not known.

V was shortened by 4 bases and J by 1 base, with 15 bases between the two germline ends. CDR3 length: 15 residues. The sample was PBMCs or a T cell subset sorted from them (not recorded which). The rearrangement joins TRBV5-3 to TRBJ2-7; D not certain. TRBV5-3 carries the ORF label, with uncertain function. This clonotype originated in a man aged 18 to 29 who had mild COVID-19 (a few samples of this study predate the infection). Cell type and time point are not known. The CDR3 here is CARSPRPSKSYEQYV. In DNA form, the CDR3 reads TGTGCCAGAAGCCCCCGGCCCTCTAAATCCTACGAGCAGTACGTC.